These T cell receptor beta chains were read from a single sample in a study of cytomegalovirus exposure and HLA in healthy donors. Libraries were prepared by immunoSEQ multiplex PCR; TCRdb keeps only in-frame clonotypes and omits some of them. The table includes some 150,000 clones, over 60% detected once. Specimen: PBMCs. These receptors all stem from a woman aged 25-40 years in good health and CMV-seronegative. Each CDR3 is given with its conserved first and last residue. Each record gives: D gene, CDR3 length, V gene, J gene, CDR3 protein, CDR3 DNA. D genes are given only for firm matches.

>NA|15|TRBV11-1|TRBJ2-3
CASSSLTDRTDTQYF
TGTGCCAGCAGTTCTCTGACAGACCGCACAGATACGCAGTATTTT
>NA|12|TRBV5-6|TRBJ2-5
CASSFGEETQYF
TGTGCCAGCAGCTTCGGGGAGGAGACCCAGTACTTC
>NA|12|TRBV15|TRBJ2-5
CATSPPGGTQYF
TGTGCCACCAGCCCCCCCGGAGGGACCCAGTACTTC
>NA|13|TRBV11-2|TRBJ1-1
CASSTSGGAKAFF
TGTGCCAGCAGCACCTCTGGGGGGGCGAAAGCTTTCTTT
>TRBD1|15|TRBV7-6|TRBJ2-1
CASSFGQGQYNEQFF
TGTGCCAGCAGCTTTGGACAGGGGCAATACAATGAGCAGTTCTTC
>NA|13|TRBV18|TRBJ1-1
CASSDSVTGEAFF
TGTGCCAGCTCCGACAGTGTGACAGGAGAAGCTTTCTTT
>NA|13|TRBV28|TRBJ1-4
CATKDITNEKLFF
TGTGCCACCAAAGACATAACTAATGAAAAACTGTTTTTT
>TRBD2|17|TRBV27|TRBJ2-7
CASSAPGLADSSYEQYF
TGTGCCAGCAGTGCACCGGGACTAGCGGATAGCTCCTACGAGCAGTACTTC
>NA|13|TRBV5-1|TRBJ1-3
CASSPSSGNTIYF
TGCGCCAGCAGCCCCTCCTCTGGAAACACCATATATTTT
>NA|16|TRBV28|TRBJ1-2
CASSYGWVGQGAGYTF
TGTGCCAGCAGTTATGGGTGGGTGGGGCAAGGAGCCGGCTACACCTTC